A selection of T cell receptor beta chains follows, all from one sample in a study of blood T cell repertoires in COVID-19. TCRdb's table, derived via immunoSEQ multiplex PCR, lists solely in-frame clones and lacks some. The repertoire consists of 170,000 or so clones, with less than 90% occurring once and the leading ten covering around 6.5%. The sample consisted of PBMCs or T cells enriched from blood (not recorded which). These TCRs come from a woman aged 45-65 years who had recovered from COVID-19. The CDR3 runs from the conserved cysteine through the conserved F or W. D genes are given only for firm matches. Clone sizes are given selectively: once, few, many, or a class where the clone is expanded.

j_call: TRBJ1-3; v_call: TRBV20-1; clone_size: -; d_call: -; cdr3_aa: CSASSPTSSGNTIYF; cdr3_nt: TGCAGTGCTAGTTCCCCCACCAGCTCTGGAAACACCATATATTTT
j_call: TRBJ2-1; v_call: TRBV11-2; clone_size: -; d_call: TRBD2; cdr3_aa: CASSSRLAPFYNEQFF; cdr3_nt: TGTGCCAGCAGCTCCCGACTAGCTCCCTTTTACAATGAGCAGTTCTTC
j_call: TRBJ2-1; v_call: TRBV6-6; clone_size: -; d_call: -; cdr3_aa: CASSYTKTDEQFF; cdr3_nt: TGTGCCAGCAGTTACACTAAGACAGATGAGCAGTTCTTC
j_call: TRBJ1-1; v_call: TRBV19; clone_size: -; d_call: -; cdr3_aa: CASGEMNTEAFF; cdr3_nt: TGTGCCAGTGGGGAGATGAACACTGAAGCTTTCTTT
j_call: TRBJ1-4; v_call: TRBV5-1; clone_size: -; d_call: TRBD1; cdr3_aa: CASSYLGGEGEKLFF; cdr3_nt: TGCGCCAGCAGCTACCTAGGGGGCGAGGGTGAAAAACTGTTTTTT
j_call: TRBJ2-7; v_call: TRBV4-1; clone_size: -; d_call: TRBD2; cdr3_aa: CASSQPGTSRTYEQYF; cdr3_nt: TGCGCCAGCAGCCAACCAGGGACTAGCAGAACTTACGAGCAGTACTTC
j_call: TRBJ2-1; v_call: TRBV21-1; clone_size: -; d_call: -; cdr3_aa: CASSKAQTGLAGGGNNEQFF; cdr3_nt: TGTGCCAGCAGCAAAGCGCAAACGGGACTGGCGGGAGGAGGAAACAATGAGCAGTTCTTC
j_call: TRBJ1-1; v_call: TRBV29-1; clone_size: -; d_call: TRBD1; cdr3_aa: CSDTTGGWNTEAFF; cdr3_nt: TGCAGCGATACGACAGGGGGATGGAACACTGAAGCTTTCTTT
j_call: TRBJ2-1; v_call: TRBV28; clone_size: -; d_call: TRBD1; cdr3_aa: CASSETGGAVYEQFF; cdr3_nt: TGTGCCAGCAGTGAGACAGGGGGCGCCGTCTATGAGCAGTTCTTC
j_call: TRBJ2-5; v_call: TRBV6-5; clone_size: -; d_call: TRBD2; cdr3_aa: CASSFIAGGGETQYF; cdr3_nt: TGTGCCAGCAGTTTTATAGCGGGAGGCGGGGAGACCCAGTACTTC
j_call: TRBJ1-1; v_call: TRBV19; clone_size: once; d_call: TRBD1; cdr3_aa: CASRDSGGSTEAFF; cdr3_nt: TGTGCCAGTCGGGACTCAGGGGGAAGCACTGAAGCTTTCTTT
j_call: TRBJ1-4; v_call: TRBV15; clone_size: few; d_call: TRBD1; cdr3_aa: CATSRGSLYDRAIGPQLFF; cdr3_nt: TGTGCCACCAGCAGAGGTTCCCTCTACGACAGGGCCATAGGTCCGCAACTGTTTTTT
j_call: TRBJ1-2; v_call: TRBV6-5; clone_size: few; d_call: -; cdr3_aa: CASSYYRTANYGYTF; cdr3_nt: TGTGCCAGCAGTTACTACCGCACAGCTAACTATGGCTACACCTTC
j_call: TRBJ1-4; v_call: TRBV7-8; clone_size: -; d_call: TRBD1; cdr3_aa: CASSPQQGQRNEKLFF; cdr3_nt: TGTGCCAGCAGCCCTCAACAGGGGCAGAGGAATGAAAAACTGTTTTTT
j_call: TRBJ1-5; v_call: TRBV19; clone_size: -; d_call: TRBD1; cdr3_aa: CASSVGQGNQPQHF; cdr3_nt: TGTGCCAGTAGTGTGGGACAGGGTAATCAGCCCCAGCATTTT
j_call: TRBJ2-7; v_call: TRBV28; clone_size: -; d_call: -; cdr3_aa: CASSLGPSYEQYF; cdr3_nt: TGTGCCAGCAGTTTAGGGCCATCCTACGAGCAGTACTTC
j_call: TRBJ2-1; v_call: TRBV9; clone_size: -; d_call: -; cdr3_aa: CASSGLYNEQFF; cdr3_nt: TGTGCCAGCAGCGGACTATACAATGAGCAGTTCTTC
j_call: TRBJ2-7; v_call: TRBV3-1/TRBV3-2; clone_size: -; d_call: TRBD2; cdr3_aa: CASSQVAGPRGSYEQYF; cdr3_nt: TGTGCCAGCAGCCAAGTAGCGGGACCACGGGGCTCCTACGAGCAGTACTTC
j_call: TRBJ2-7; v_call: TRBV10-3; clone_size: -; d_call: -; cdr3_aa: CAINPVPVRKEQYF; cdr3_nt: TGTGCCATCAATCCGGTGCCCGTTCGAAAGGAGCAGTACTTC
j_call: TRBJ2-1; v_call: TRBV25-1; clone_size: -; d_call: -; cdr3_aa: CASSDPEGYNEQFF; cdr3_nt: TGTGCCAGCAGTGACCCGGAGGGGTACAATGAGCAGTTCTTC
j_call: TRBJ2-1; v_call: TRBV27; clone_size: -; d_call: TRBD1; cdr3_aa: CASSSDRYNEQFF; cdr3_nt: TGTGCCAGCAGTTCGGACAGGTACAATGAGCAGTTCTTC
j_call: TRBJ1-5; v_call: TRBV6-5; clone_size: once; d_call: -; cdr3_aa: CASRQGNQPQHF; cdr3_nt: TGTGCCAGCAGGCAGGGAAATCAGCCCCAGCATTTT
j_call: TRBJ2-2; v_call: TRBV6-2/TRBV6-3; clone_size: -; d_call: -; cdr3_aa: CASSYSPVSNTGELFF; cdr3_nt: TGTGCCAGCAGTTACTCTCCAGTTTCAAACACCGGGGAGCTGTTTTTT
j_call: TRBJ1-2; v_call: TRBV5-1; clone_size: once; d_call: -; cdr3_aa: CASSLEQGTYGYTF; cdr3_nt: TGCGCCAGCAGCTTGGAGCAGGGCACCTATGGCTACACCTTC
j_call: TRBJ1-1; v_call: TRBV14; clone_size: -; d_call: -; cdr3_aa: CASSRQLNTEAFF; cdr3_nt: TGTGCCAGCAGCAGACAGCTGAACACTGAAGCTTTCTTT
j_call: TRBJ2-1; v_call: TRBV10-1; clone_size: -; d_call: TRBD1; cdr3_aa: CASSPGTVNNEQFF; cdr3_nt: TGCGCCAGCAGCCCCGGGACAGTAAACAATGAGCAGTTCTTC
j_call: TRBJ1-1; v_call: TRBV7-2; clone_size: -; d_call: TRBD1; cdr3_aa: CASSSARDRGDVTEAFF; cdr3_nt: TGTGCCAGCAGCTCCGCGCGGGACAGGGGGGATGTCACTGAAGCTTTCTTT
j_call: TRBJ2-7; v_call: TRBV6-1; clone_size: -; d_call: TRBD2; cdr3_aa: CASSVHSGRGEAYEQYF; cdr3_nt: TGTGCCAGCAGTGTTCATAGCGGGAGGGGGGAGGCCTACGAGCAGTACTTC
j_call: TRBJ2-2; v_call: TRBV3-1/TRBV3-2; clone_size: -; d_call: -; cdr3_aa: CASSQDPVLGTGELFF; cdr3_nt: TGTGCCAGCAGCCAAGATCCCGTCCTAGGCACCGGGGAGCTGTTTTTT
j_call: TRBJ2-5; v_call: TRBV28; clone_size: -; d_call: -; cdr3_aa: CASRGSGVETQYF; cdr3_nt: TGTGCCAGCAGGGGTAGCGGAGTAGAGACCCAGTACTTC
j_call: TRBJ2-7; v_call: TRBV5-1; clone_size: -; d_call: -; cdr3_aa: CASSIAGALLSEQYF; cdr3_nt: TGCGCCAGCAGCATAGCAGGGGCCCTGCTTAGCGAGCAGTACTTC
j_call: TRBJ1-1; v_call: TRBV10-2; clone_size: once; d_call: TRBD1; cdr3_aa: CASMGADRGHNTEAFF; cdr3_nt: TGCGCCAGCATGGGCGCGGACAGGGGGCATAACACTGAAGCTTTCTTT
j_call: TRBJ2-1; v_call: TRBV20-1; clone_size: few; d_call: TRBD2; cdr3_aa: CSASIGPSGSYRNEQFF; cdr3_nt: TGCAGTGCTAGTATAGGTCCTAGCGGGAGTTATAGGAATGAGCAGTTCTTC
j_call: TRBJ2-1; v_call: TRBV19; clone_size: -; d_call: TRBD2; cdr3_aa: CASSRLAGLNEQFF; cdr3_nt: TGTGCCAGTAGCCGACTAGCGGGACTTAATGAGCAGTTCTTC
j_call: TRBJ2-5; v_call: TRBV9; clone_size: -; d_call: TRBD1; cdr3_aa: CASSVVTGAQETQYF; cdr3_nt: TGTGCCAGCAGCGTAGTGACAGGGGCCCAAGAGACCCAGTACTTC
j_call: TRBJ2-7; v_call: TRBV5-1; clone_size: -; d_call: TRBD1; cdr3_aa: CASSLGDRAGARQYF; cdr3_nt: TGCGCCAGCAGCCTGGGAGACAGGGCCGGAGCGCGGCAGTACTTC
j_call: TRBJ1-1; v_call: TRBV4-1; clone_size: -; d_call: TRBD1; cdr3_aa: CASSQFRGHTEAFF; cdr3_nt: TGCGCCAGCAGCCAATTCAGGGGGCACACTGAAGCTTTCTTT
j_call: TRBJ1-2; v_call: TRBV7-9; clone_size: -; d_call: TRBD1; cdr3_aa: CASSSGGTGFGYTF; cdr3_nt: TGTGCCAGCAGTTCCGGCGGGACAGGGTTTGGCTACACCTTC
j_call: TRBJ1-1; v_call: TRBV10-3; clone_size: -; d_call: -; cdr3_aa: CAISEFNPKNTEAFF; cdr3_nt: TGTGCCATCAGTGAGTTCAATCCCAAGAACACTGAAGCTTTCTTT
j_call: TRBJ2-2; v_call: TRBV28; clone_size: -; d_call: -; cdr3_aa: CASSPGTVTGELFF; cdr3_nt: TGTGCCAGCAGTCCTGGGACTGTCACCGGGGAGCTGTTTTTT
j_call: TRBJ2-1; v_call: TRBV24-1; clone_size: -; d_call: TRBD2; cdr3_aa: CATSSAELAGNEQFF; cdr3_nt: TGTGCCACCAGCTCAGCAGAACTAGCGGGTAATGAGCAGTTCTTC
j_call: TRBJ1-4; v_call: TRBV11-2; clone_size: -; d_call: TRBD1; cdr3_aa: CASSLTGSRGYNEKLFF; cdr3_nt: TGTGCCAGCAGCTTAACCGGGAGCAGGGGGTACAATGAAAAACTGTTTTTT
j_call: TRBJ2-5; v_call: TRBV3-1/TRBV3-2; clone_size: -; d_call: TRBD2; cdr3_aa: CASRRGSGSYQETQYF; cdr3_nt: TGTGCCTCAAGGCGGGGTAGCGGGAGTTACCAAGAGACCCAGTACTTC
j_call: TRBJ2-7; v_call: TRBV10-2; clone_size: -; d_call: TRBD2; cdr3_aa: CASGGLAGVYEQYF; cdr3_nt: TGCGCCAGCGGGGGACTAGCGGGAGTCTACGAGCAGTACTTC
j_call: TRBJ1-2; v_call: TRBV6-6; clone_size: few; d_call: -; cdr3_aa: CASSPIGDYGYTF; cdr3_nt: TGTGCCAGCAGTCCGATCGGGGACTATGGCTACACCTTC
j_call: TRBJ2-1; v_call: TRBV6-1; clone_size: -; d_call: -; cdr3_aa: CASSELREQFF; cdr3_nt: TGTGCCAGCAGTGAACTAAGAGAGCAGTTCTTC
j_call: TRBJ2-7; v_call: TRBV3-1/TRBV3-2; clone_size: -; d_call: TRBD2; cdr3_aa: CASSQDLSLAGGYEQYF; cdr3_nt: TGTGCCAGCAGCCAAGATCTGAGCCTAGCGGGAGGCTACGAGCAGTACTTC
j_call: TRBJ1-2; v_call: TRBV11-2; clone_size: -; d_call: -; cdr3_aa: CASSSTSGAYGYTF; cdr3_nt: TGTGCCAGCAGCTCCACCTCAGGGGCCTATGGCTACACCTTC
j_call: TRBJ2-1; v_call: TRBV6-4; clone_size: -; d_call: -; cdr3_aa: CASSDQAEGYNEQFF; cdr3_nt: TGTGCCAGCAGTGACCAAGCGGAGGGATACAATGAGCAGTTCTTC
j_call: TRBJ1-2; v_call: TRBV7-2; clone_size: few; d_call: TRBD1; cdr3_aa: CASSSTWTGIYGYTF; cdr3_nt: TGTGCCAGCAGCTCAACATGGACAGGGATCTATGGCTACACCTTC
j_call: TRBJ2-5; v_call: TRBV29-1; clone_size: -; d_call: TRBD1; cdr3_aa: CSVALPGTGKETQYF; cdr3_nt: TGCAGCGTGGCTCTCCCCGGGACAGGGAAAGAGACCCAGTACTTC
j_call: TRBJ2-7; v_call: TRBV3-1/TRBV3-2; clone_size: many; d_call: TRBD2; cdr3_aa: CASSQDLGAGSSYEQYF; cdr3_nt: TGTGCCAGCAGCCAAGATTTGGGAGCGGGAAGCTCCTACGAGCAGTACTTC
j_call: TRBJ2-5; v_call: TRBV28; clone_size: -; d_call: TRBD1; cdr3_aa: CASSSTGSETQYF; cdr3_nt: TGTGCCAGCAGTTCGACAGGGTCAGAGACCCAGTACTTC
j_call: TRBJ2-2; v_call: TRBV5-1; clone_size: -; d_call: TRBD2; cdr3_aa: CASSPRLAVDTGELFF; cdr3_nt: TGCGCCAGCAGCCCACGCCTAGCGGTGGACACCGGGGAGCTGTTTTTT
j_call: TRBJ1-6; v_call: TRBV4-1; clone_size: -; d_call: -; cdr3_aa: CASSPGSDFAQQLHF; cdr3_nt: TGCGCCAGCAGCCCAGGTTCTGATTTCGCTCAGCAACTCCACTTT